The 24 T cell receptor beta chains below were found in one sample sequenced in a study of shared clonotypes between healthy human individuals (dated by TCRdb to about 2020). Libraries came from the immunoSEQ multiplex PCR assay. TCRdb's version of the immuneACCESS table is confined to in-frame rearrangements and falls short of the full clone set. An unresolved V gene accounts for under half of the shortfall where checked; the remainder is of unknown origin. The sample table lists roughly 1,100,000 clones, more than 65% of them with a count of one. The top ten hold over 1.3% of the sample. The sequencing sample was made of memory CD4+ T cells sorted from blood. The cell subset or site label, as the study defines it: CD45RA-negative fraction. All receptors derive from a man aged 18 to 30 in good health.

The chain is built from TRBV4-1 and TRBJ2-5; D gene uncertain. This CDR3 has 16 amino acids. V was clipped by 4 bases and J by 5 bases, with 20 bases between them. Germline assignment: CDR1 MGHRA and CDR2 YSYEKL. For the CDR3, the DNA is TGCGCCAGCAGCCCCCTTCAAAGGAGTAGGGCGGAGACCCAGTACTTC. It yields the protein CASSPLQRSRAETQYF.

This clone was seen a single time. This chain connects TRBV18 to TRBJ2-4; 9 nucleotides agree with TRBD1. CDR1 and CDR2 from the germline V gene are KGHSH and LQKENI. J gave up 1 base and V 3 bases, and 4 bases lay outside the gene matches. There are 16 residues in the CDR3. The CDR3 protein is CASSPQGTGAKNIQYF. CDR3 DNA: TGTGCCAGCTCACCGCAGGGGACAGGGGCCAAAAACATTCAGTACTTC.

The chain joins TRBV7-6 to TRBJ2-2, with 8 bases that match TRBD1. The CDR3 length is 16 residues. V lost 0 bases, J lost 1 base, and 1 base stayed unmatched. CDR1 and CDR2 from the germline V gene are SGHVS and FNYEAQ. The CDR3 coding sequence is TGTGCCAGCAGCTTAGCGGGACAGGTGAACACCGGGGAGCTGTTTTTT. Translating gives CASSLAGQVNTGELFF.

This clone was seen repeatedly, ten times or more. In DNA, the CDR3 is TGTGCCAGCAGTGAAATAGGTGGGTACACTGAAGCTTTCTTT. Translating it yields CASSEIGGYTEAFF. V usage is TRBV2 and J usage is TRBJ1-1; D remains unclear. Between the trimmed V and J ends, which lost 2 bases and 3 bases, there was a span of 10 bases. CDR3 size: 14 residues. Germline assignment: CDR1 SNHLY and CDR2 FYNNEI.

The chain is built from TRBV5-1 and TRBJ1-6, with a possible D match to TRBD1 (6 bases). CDR3 size: 17 residues. V was clipped by 5 bases and J by 1 base, with 16 bases between them. In germline, CDR1 is SGHRS, CDR2 YFSETQ. The CDR3 protein is CASRETGMGSYNSPLHF. The DNA for the CDR3 is TGCGCCAGCAGAGAAACAGGGATGGGGTCCTATAATTCACCCCTCCACTTT.

V gene TRBV19 combines with J gene TRBJ2-1; no definite D call. Germline CDR1 is LNHDA and CDR2 is SQIVND (reference sequence). The CDR3 has 11 amino acids. The germline V and J ends were trimmed by 4 bases and 8 bases, with 6 bases remaining between them. The CDR3: CASSRWDEQFF. DNA of the CDR3: TGTGCCAGTAGTAGGTGGGATGAGCAGTTCTTC.

The rearrangement links TRBV28 to TRBJ2-5; 12 bases match TRBD1. The CDR3 is 17 amino acids. Germline values: CDR1 MDHEN, CDR2 SYDVKM. After removal of 7 bases from V and 2 bases from J, the junction contained 11 bases not matched to a gene. The CDR3 here is CASKRGQGAVKQETQYF. The DNA for the CDR3 is TGTGCCAGCAAGAGGGGACAGGGGGCTGTTAAGCAAGAGACCCAGTACTTC. The whole variable domain, remainder taken from reference TRBV28 and TRBJ2-5, is DVKVTQSSRYLVKRTGEKVFLECVQDMDHENMFWYRQDPGLGLRLIYFSYDVKMKEKGDIPEGYSVSREKKERFSLILESASTNQTSMYLCASKRGQGAVKQETQYFGPGTRLLVL.

This clone was seen many times. This chain joins TRBV4-1 and TRBJ2-3; D not certain. Germline-derived CDR1 and CDR2 are MGHRA and YSYEKL. V gave up 0 bases and J gave up 3 bases, with 19 bases separating them. The CDR3 is 18 residues long. The chain's CDR3 is CASSQDPAPIRSTDTQYF. CDR3 sequence (DNA): TGCGCCAGCAGCCAAGATCCAGCTCCGATAAGATCGACAGATACGCAGTATTTT.

V and J are TRBV2 and TRBJ1-2; 7 bases align to TRBD1. The CDR3 sequence is 12 residues long. V shed 7 bases and J 8 bases; nucleotides not matched to a gene: 7. The germline V gene has CDR1 SNHLY and CDR2 FYNNEI. CDR3 in amino acids: CASIQGQKGYTF. The CDR3 DNA is TGTGCCAGCATCCAGGGACAGAAAGGCTACACCTTC.

This clone was observed once. The chain is built from TRBV2 and TRBJ2-7; D perhaps matches TRBD1 (6 bases). Germline V gene data show CDR1 as SNHLY and CDR2 as FYNNEI. The CDR3 consists of 14 residues. V was trimmed by 6 bases and J by 2 bases, leaving 14 bases between them. DNA for the CDR3: TGTGCCAGCAGAGCGACAGGAACCACCTACGAGCAGTACTTC. Its translation: CASRATGTTYEQYF.

The gene calls are TRBV6-5 and TRBJ2-7; D is ambiguous. Germline V lookup: CDR1 MNHEY, CDR2 SVGAGI. V lost 7 bases, J lost 5 bases, and 9 bases lay in between. This CDR3 has 11 amino acids. DNA of the CDR3: TGTGCCAGCACTGGAAAAAACGAGCAGTACTTC. Translation gives CASTGKNEQYF.

This chain links TRBV2 with TRBJ1-1; weak D call: TRBD1 (6 bases). The CDR3 spans 14 residues. The V gene's germline CDR1 is SNHLY and CDR2 FYNNEI. The V end was cut by 6 bases, the J end by 4 bases, with 15 bases between. CDR3 sequence: CASSRGGRGTEAFF. CDR3 sequence (DNA): TGTGCCAGCAGCCGTGGGGGGCGCGGCACTGAAGCTTTCTTT. The full variable domain, rest sourced from reference TRBV2 and TRBJ1-1, is EPEVTQTPSHQVTQMGQEVILRCVPISNHLYFYWYRQILGQKVEFLVSFYNNEISEKSEIFDDQFSVERPDGSNFTLKIRSTKLEDSAMYFCASSRGGRGTEAFFGQGTRLTVV.

This clone has just one count. The chain has TRBV5-4 and TRBJ1-3, with 8 nucleotides matching TRBD1. Per germline, CDR1 SGHNT and CDR2 YYREEE (reference sequence). The V segment lost 4 bases and the J segment 7 bases; nucleotides outside the gene matches: 10. The CDR3 has 15 amino acids. CDR3 sequence: CASSIRQGLTNTIYF. The CDR3 DNA sequence: TGTGCCAGCAGCATTAGACAGGGGTTAACGAACACCATATATTTT.

Notes on this clone: At one end the junction does not follow the germline gene, possibly because of a read error. This chain uses TRBV7-2 with TRBJ2-7; D is perhaps TRBD1 (6 bases). The CDR3 runs to 12 residues. Germline V lookup: CDR1 SGHTA, CDR2 FQGNSA. DNA for the CDR3: TGTGCCAGCAGCTTTGGGGGCCCGGGCGCGGACTTC. Translation gives CASSFGGPGADF.

V usage is TRBV10-3 and J usage is TRBJ1-6; possible D gene TRBD1, 5 bases. Germline assignment: CDR1 ENHRY and CDR2 SYGVKD. Trimming removed 4 bases from V and 5 bases from J, with 15 bases in between. This CDR3 spans 16 amino acids. CDR3 nucleotide sequence: TGTGCCATCAGTGTAGCGCAGGGAGCCGATAATTCACCCCTCCACTTT. Translation: CAISVAQGADNSPLHF.

The CDR3 DNA reads as TGCGCCAGCAGGGGTACGGGGGGTGTTGAGCAGTTCTTC. This sequence encodes CASRGTGGVEQFF. The V gene is TRBV5-1, the J gene TRBJ2-1, with 7 bases fitting TRBD2. This CDR3 region has 13 residues. After removal of 5 bases from V and 9 bases from J, the junction contained 8 bases not matched to a gene. CDR1 is SGHRS, CDR2 YFSETQ, per germline.

This chain uses TRBV5-1 with TRBJ2-1; D perhaps matches TRBD1 (6 bases). The V gene's germline CDR1 is SGHRS and CDR2 YFSETQ. The ends were cut back, 0 bases at V and 1 base at J, with 8 bases in the middle. CDR3 length: 15 residues. The chain's CDR3 is CASSLGQESYNEQFF. The CDR3 bases are TGCGCCAGCAGCTTGGGACAGGAGTCCTACAATGAGCAGTTCTTC. Full variable domain (missing parts from reference TRBV5-1 and TRBJ2-1): KAGVTQTPRYLIKTRGQQVTLSCSPISGHRSVSWYQQTPGQGLQFLFEYFSETQRNKGNFPGRFSGRQFSNSRSEMNVSTLELGDSALYLCASSLGQESYNEQFFGPGTRLTVL.

For the CDR3, the DNA is TGTGCCAGCAGCCGGGACGTCTACGAGCAGTACTTC. Translation gives CASSRDVYEQYF. The rearrangement joins TRBV5-6 to TRBJ2-7; D is tentatively TRBD1 or TRBD2 (5 bases each). The CDR3 contains 12 residues. V gave up 4 bases and J gave up 3 bases, with 8 bases separating them. Germline V gives CDR1 SGHDT, CDR2 YYEEEE.

The chain employs TRBV28 and TRBJ2-5; no firm D call. The end of the DNA is better explained by TRBJ2-7, so the J call may be wrong. The CDR3 totals 14 residues. CDR1 and CDR2 (germline): MDHEN, SYDVKM. The CDR3 sequence is CASSLSLTSYEQYF. The CDR3 coding sequence is TGTGCCAGCAGTTTAAGCCTCACCTCCTACGAGCAGTACTTC.

The V call is TRBV7-2, the J call TRBJ2-5; 9 bases fit TRBD2. Germline CDR1 reads SGHTA; CDR2 reads FQGNSA. Losses at the gene ends were 5 bases for V and 4 bases for J; bases not matched to a gene: 8. The CDR3 loop spans 15 amino acids. The CDR3 region has the DNA TGTGCCAGCAGCATCCCCGGGCGGGAGGGAGAGACCCAGTACTTC. Amino acid sequence: CASSIPGREGETQYF.

The sample holds a few counts of this clone. The chain carries TRBV4-1 and TRBJ1-1; possibly TRBD1 for D (5 bases). V was shortened by 0 bases and J by 1 base, with 6 bases between the two germline ends. The V gene's germline CDR1 is MGHRA and CDR2 YSYEKL. There are 14 residues in the CDR3. CDR3 loop: CASSQDRENTEAFF. In DNA, the CDR3 is TGCGCCAGCAGCCAAGACAGGGAGAACACTGAAGCTTTCTTT.

The rearrangement uses TRBV30 and TRBJ2-5; 7 bases are shared with TRBD1. The J call may be in error: the DNA end matches TRBJ2-7 better. In germline, CDR1 is GTSNPN, CDR2 SVGIG (reference sequence). This CDR3 comprises 12 residues. As DNA, the CDR3 is TGTGCCTGGGACAGGGCCTCCTACGAGCAGTACTTC. Translated: CAWDRASYEQYF.

This sequence joins TRBV6-1 and TRBJ2-5; D not certain. Germline-derived CDR1 and CDR2 are MNHNS and SASEGT. The V and J ends lost 2 bases and 4 bases respectively, with 14 bases between them. The CDR3 has 15 amino acids. The CDR3 sequence is CASSEQPGKGETQYF. Here the CDR3 DNA reads TGTGCCAGCAGTGAACAGCCGGGTAAGGGAGAGACCCAGTACTTC.

The chain uses TRBV7-9 and TRBJ2-5, with no clear D. The CDR3 consists of 11 residues. In germline, CDR1 is SEHNR, CDR2 FQNEAQ (reference sequence). With 7 bases removed from V and 3 bases from J, the gap between germline ends came to 6 bases. In DNA form, the CDR3 reads TGTGCCAGCACCGAAAAAGAGACCCAGTACTTC. This encodes CASTEKETQYF.